This T cell receptor beta chain was identified during a study of OX40 agonist ivuxolimab in advanced cancers. For context, the study as a whole: Ivuxolimab, which targeted the costimulatory receptor OX40 (CD134), was an agonistic, fully human IgG2 monoclonal antibody. Partial responses were achieved by three dose-escalation patients, of whom one had hepatocellular carcinoma and two had cutaneous melanoma. The paper reports the monotherapy dose-escalation portion (N of about 52 patients) of the phase I ivuxolimab trial. The purpose of peripheral TCRbeta sequencing was to test whether ivuxolimab changed TCR sequence diversity and led to clonal T-cell expansion. Patients were allowed to have had prior anti-PD-1, anti-PD-L1 or anti-CTLA-4 therapy, and around two fifths of the dose-escalation patients had been treated with checkpoint inhibitors. Of the roughly 50 dose-escalation patients, hepatocellular carcinoma was present in 19, melanoma in around 15, renal cell carcinoma in 9 and head and neck cancer in 9. A male proportion of around 81% and a mean age of approximately 62 years, ranging from roughly 23 to 80, were recorded for the dose-escalation cohort. Intravenous ivuxolimab was administered to patients every 2 weeks at six dose levels: 0.01, 0.1, 0.3, 1.5, 3 and 10 mg/kg. Summary of the overall study and its limitations: At doses of 0.1 to 3.0 mg/kg, clonal expansion of both CD4+ and CD8+ T cells in blood was seen between baseline and week 6. Antigen specificity was not determined for the clonally expanded peripheral T cells. Low levels of normalized T-cell clonal expansion were also seen in some patients who did not respond. After ivuxolimab, CD8+ T cells had more expanded clones than CD4+ T cells on average. Partial responders in the 0.1-3.0 mg/kg groups had among the lowest normalized peripheral clonal expansion, especially among CD8+ T cells.

Germline trimming: 1 base from V, 4 bases from J; junction bases outside gene matches: 9. In the germline V gene (reference sequence), CDR1 corresponds to GTSNPN and CDR2 to SVGIG. The CDR3 goes from the cysteine to the phenylalanine over 15 residues. Just CDR3 DNA is preserved here, 45 bases in frame from base 1. Regarding this clone: Its antigen remains unidentified. No much larger clone is present one base from it, and per-base qualities are unavailable.

The trial excluded patients who had a history of autoimmune disease or who were on systemic immunosuppression. In every dose cohort, peripheral blood was drawn for TCR sequencing at baseline, cycle 4 day 1, and cycle 7 day 1. Samples were obtained from an open-label, multicenter, first-in-human phase I dose-escalation trial of ivuxolimab. Adults with locally advanced or metastatic melanoma, renal cell carcinoma, hepatocellular carcinoma or head and neck squamous cell carcinoma were enrolled in the trial. Before TCR sequencing, CD4+ and CD8+ T cells were separately sorted from peripheral blood. To sequence the TCRbeta CDR3 region, genomic DNA was isolated from the sorted cells. TCRbeta CDR3 regions were sequenced using the immunoSEQ Assay. TCRdb's version of the immuneACCESS table is confined to in-frame rearrangements and falls short of the full clone set. An unresolved V gene accounts for under half of the shortfall where checked; the remainder is of unknown origin. For this sample the table gives approximately 90,000 clones, of which roughly nine tenths were detected only once. Around 1.5% of the sample is in the top ten clones.

The chain joins TRBV30 to TRBJ1-1; 7 nucleotides in the junction match TRBD1. Sequencing was performed on CD4+ or CD8+ T cells sorted from blood, taken in a trial of the OX40 agonist ivuxolimab. This clonotype was obtained from an adult with an advanced solid tumor such as melanoma, head and neck, liver or kidney cancer. The base sequence is TGTGCCTGGAGTGGCCAGGGGGTAATGATCACTGAAGCTTTCTTT. Translated, it gives CAWSGQGVMITEAFF.